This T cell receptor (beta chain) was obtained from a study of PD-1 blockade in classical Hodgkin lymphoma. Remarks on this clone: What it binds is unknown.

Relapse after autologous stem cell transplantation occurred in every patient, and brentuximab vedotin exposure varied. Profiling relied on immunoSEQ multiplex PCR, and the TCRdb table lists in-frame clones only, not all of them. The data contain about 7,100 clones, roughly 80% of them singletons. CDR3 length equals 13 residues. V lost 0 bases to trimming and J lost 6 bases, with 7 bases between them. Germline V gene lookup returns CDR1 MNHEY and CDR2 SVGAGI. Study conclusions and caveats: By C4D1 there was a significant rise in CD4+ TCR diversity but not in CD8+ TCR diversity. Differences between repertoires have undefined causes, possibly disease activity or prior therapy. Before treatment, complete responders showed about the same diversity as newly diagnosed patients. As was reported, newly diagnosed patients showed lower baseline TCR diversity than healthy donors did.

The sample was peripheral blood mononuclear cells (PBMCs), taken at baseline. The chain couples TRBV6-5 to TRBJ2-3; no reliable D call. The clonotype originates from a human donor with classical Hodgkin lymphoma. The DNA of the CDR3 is TGTGCCAGCAGTTACTCGTCCCGGGATACGCAGTATTTT. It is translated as CASSYSSRDTQYF.